This T cell receptor (beta chain) was retrieved from a study of T-cell reconstitution after alpha-beta-depleted transplantation in children. The CDR3 is 15 residues long. Germline CDR1 is SGHRS and CDR2 is YFSETQ. Trimming took off 0 bases at V and 7 bases at J, with 17 bases between the two ends. This clonotype was picked up a small number of times. The TCRbeta library was prepared with unique molecular identifiers. A single record per CDR3 protein comes from TCRdb applying MiXCR to the PCR reads. The sample lists 500,000 or so distinct CDR3 sequences, about an eighth occurring once. The TCR originated in a female patient aged 2-15 years who had a stem cell transplant for aplastic anemia, so the T cells may come from the graft donor. This specimen consisted of PBMCs, mostly from graft donor cells, obtained 180 days after TCRalphabeta/CD19-depleted stem cell transplant. The chain carries TRBV5-1 and TRBJ2-7; weak D call: TRBD1 (6 bases). The CDR3 here is CASSLDGRGSTEQYV. CDR3 in DNA: TGCGCCAGCAGCTTGGACGGCAGGGGATCTACGGAGCAGTACGTC.